This is a list of T cell receptor beta chains from one sample in a study of cytomegalovirus exposure and HLA in healthy donors. Profiled with immunoSEQ multiplex PCR; TCRdb holds only in-frame clones, not every one. The data hold over 150,000 clones, with about 80% observed a single time. The sample comprised PBMCs. These receptors were taken from a woman in her 30s in good health and CMV-seronegative. Each CDR3 is given with its conserved first and last residue. The order of the fields is V gene, clone size, J gene, CDR3 protein. A row's size may be missing; if present it is once, few, many or a size class.

v_call: TRBV21-1
clone_size: .
j_call: TRBJ2-3
cdr3_aa: CASSPGLAGRHYTDTQYF

v_call: TRBV5-6
clone_size: .
j_call: TRBJ1-5
cdr3_aa: CASSLKGQGDQPQHF

v_call: TRBV6-1
clone_size: few
j_call: TRBJ1-5
cdr3_aa: CASGRDNQPQHF

v_call: TRBV4-1
clone_size: .
j_call: TRBJ2-1
cdr3_aa: CASSPPEGGVYNEQFF

v_call: TRBV18
clone_size: .
j_call: TRBJ2-7
cdr3_aa: CASSPETGESEQYF

v_call: TRBV7-6
clone_size: once
j_call: TRBJ2-2
cdr3_aa: CASSVAARGGTVGELFF

v_call: TRBV7-2
clone_size: .
j_call: TRBJ2-5
cdr3_aa: CASSRDRETQYF

v_call: TRBV6-6
clone_size: few
j_call: TRBJ1-5
cdr3_aa: CASSYWDRGNNQPQHF

v_call: TRBV5-1
clone_size: .
j_call: TRBJ2-3
cdr3_aa: CASSLTAGADTQYF

v_call: TRBV19
clone_size: .
j_call: TRBJ1-2
cdr3_aa: CAIGSEGYGYTF

v_call: TRBV9
clone_size: .
j_call: TRBJ1-2
cdr3_aa: CASTDRGPPYGYTF

v_call: TRBV9
clone_size: once
j_call: TRBJ2-5
cdr3_aa: CASSPSGVPKTQYF

v_call: TRBV19
clone_size: .
j_call: TRBJ1-1
cdr3_aa: CASSPRTANTEAFF

v_call: TRBV5-5
clone_size: .
j_call: TRBJ2-2
cdr3_aa: CASSSLGQNTGELFF

v_call: TRBV18
clone_size: .
j_call: TRBJ1-3
cdr3_aa: CASSPRGGGAGNTIYF

v_call: TRBV5-4
clone_size: few
j_call: TRBJ1-1
cdr3_aa: CASSPGTMNTEAFF

v_call: TRBV5-1
clone_size: .
j_call: TRBJ2-3
cdr3_aa: CASTPGQGMRSTDTQYF

v_call: TRBV9
clone_size: .
j_call: TRBJ2-7
cdr3_aa: CASSVSGGRDEQYF

v_call: TRBV2
clone_size: .
j_call: TRBJ2-5
cdr3_aa: CASKQNQETQYF

v_call: TRBV5-1
clone_size: .
j_call: TRBJ2-5
cdr3_aa: CASSRGLESETQYF

v_call: TRBV28
clone_size: few
j_call: TRBJ2-3
cdr3_aa: CASRVSGASTDTQYF

v_call: TRBV18
clone_size: .
j_call: TRBJ1-2
cdr3_aa: CASSPSLYSFRTGYYGYTF

v_call: TRBV4-1
clone_size: .
j_call: TRBJ1-5
cdr3_aa: CASSQDGILGAGMRPQHF

v_call: TRBV7-2
clone_size: once
j_call: TRBJ2-2
cdr3_aa: CASSSGTGRGENTGELFF

v_call: TRBV2
clone_size: few
j_call: TRBJ2-7
cdr3_aa: CASNRDRTYEQYF

v_call: TRBV5-1
clone_size: .
j_call: TRBJ1-1
cdr3_aa: CASGRYQGTEAFF

v_call: TRBV5-6
clone_size: .
j_call: TRBJ1-2
cdr3_aa: CASSLRQSYGYTF

v_call: TRBV5-1
clone_size: .
j_call: TRBJ1-5
cdr3_aa: CASWRQLNQPQHF

v_call: TRBV5-6
clone_size: .
j_call: TRBJ1-2
cdr3_aa: CASSLATTGGNYGYPF

v_call: TRBV18
clone_size: .
j_call: TRBJ2-6
cdr3_aa: CASSPAGYSGANVLTF

v_call: TRBV7-9
clone_size: .
j_call: TRBJ2-2
cdr3_aa: CASKPAGELFF

v_call: TRBV5-1
clone_size: .
j_call: TRBJ2-2
cdr3_aa: CASSLAVEAGELFF

v_call: TRBV9
clone_size: few
j_call: TRBJ2-1
cdr3_aa: CASSLRSTYNEQFF

v_call: TRBV9
clone_size: .
j_call: TRBJ1-2
cdr3_aa: CASSGSDRAFRGYTF

v_call: TRBV29-1
clone_size: once
j_call: TRBJ2-3
cdr3_aa: CSVAVGVRTDTQYF

v_call: TRBV29-1
clone_size: .
j_call: TRBJ2-1
cdr3_aa: CSVEEHTGGYNEQFF

v_call: TRBV6-5
clone_size: .
j_call: TRBJ2-2
cdr3_aa: CASSERQGAGELFF

v_call: TRBV7-2
clone_size: few
j_call: TRBJ2-7
cdr3_aa: CASSLVGGGIYEQYF

v_call: TRBV6-5
clone_size: .
j_call: TRBJ1-2
cdr3_aa: CASSFGGGYGYTF

v_call: TRBV18
clone_size: .
j_call: TRBJ1-3
cdr3_aa: CASSPLTGGGNTIYF